Below are 11 T cell receptor beta chains sequenced from a single sample in a study of early stage breast cancer tumors. Using immunoSEQ multiplex PCR, the repertoire was profiled, and TCRdb retains in-frame clones only, with some absent. The sample contains about 72,000 clones, 79% of which appear only once. The sample comprised blood. Receptors were obtained from a person in their 60s with breast cancer.

The chain carries TRBV10-3 and TRBJ1-2; no clear D. Per the germline V gene, CDR1 is ENHRY and CDR2 is SYGVKD. The CDR3 spans 12 residues. Trimming left V 0 bases short and J 7 bases short, with 6 bases between. The CDR3 DNA sequence: TGTGCCATCAGTGAGTCTGGGGTTGGCTACACCTTC. Protein: CAISESGVGYTF.

This sequence joins TRBV6-1 and TRBJ1-4; 7 nucleotides match TRBD1. V trimming: 7 bases; J trimming: 0 bases; junction bases outside the gene matches: 2. CDR3 length: 14 residues. CDR1 is MNHNS and CDR2 is SASEGT in the germline V gene. The CDR3 nucleotides read TGTGCCAGCATAGACAGGGCAACTAATGAAAAACTGTTTTTT. Its translation is CASIDRATNEKLFF.

The genes are TRBV9 and TRBJ1-3; D gene uncertain. Germline CDR1 SGDLS, CDR2 YYNGEE. With 3 bases removed from V and 6 bases from J, the gap between germline ends came to 16 bases. The CDR3 runs 15 residues. CDR3 DNA: TGTGCCAGCAGCGCCTTCAGCGGGCGCGAAAACACCATATATTTT. This codes for CASSAFSGRENTIYF.

This chain links TRBV7-9 with TRBJ1-1, with D possibly matching TRBD1 (5 bases). This CDR3 spans 15 amino acids. Germline assignment: CDR1 SEHNR and CDR2 FQNEAQ (reference sequence). The V and J ends lost 4 bases and 3 bases respectively, with 15 bases between them. The CDR3: CASSSRGGEDTEAFF. The CDR3 DNA is TGTGCCAGCAGCTCGCGGGGGGGTGAAGACACTGAAGCTTTCTTT.

The chain recombines TRBV9 with TRBJ2-2; D is unresolved. Trimming removed 7 bases from V and 5 bases from J, with 21 bases in between. Per the germline V gene, CDR1 is SGDLS and CDR2 is YYNGEE. There are 16 residues in the CDR3. CDR3 in amino acids: CASAPKPGPWTGELFF. DNA for the CDR3: TGTGCCAGCGCACCCAAGCCGGGCCCCTGGACCGGGGAGCTGTTTTTT.

V usage is TRBV7-2 and J usage is TRBJ2-5, with D possibly matching TRBD2 (6 bases). The CDR3 spans 16 residues. From germline, CDR1 is SGHTA and CDR2 FQGNSA. Trimming left V 3 bases short and J 3 bases short, with 17 bases between. The DNA for the CDR3 is TGTGCCAGCAGCTTGGGACTGTTTGGGGGTGAAGAGACCCAGTACTTC. Protein: CASSLGLFGGEETQYF.

The genes are TRBV7-9 and TRBJ2-2; TRBD2 agrees at 12 bases. CDR3 length: 16 amino acids. CDR1 and CDR2 (germline): SEHNR, FQNEAQ (reference sequence). V dropped 6 bases and J dropped 5; count of bases not matched to a gene: 7. CDR3 sequence (DNA): TGTGCCAGCAGATCTACTAGCGGGAGGTGGACCGGGGAGCTGTTTTTT. Amino acids: CASRSTSGRWTGELFF.

V usage is TRBV18 and J usage is TRBJ2-7; D ambiguous. This CDR3 region has 12 residues. CDR1 and CDR2 (germline): KGHSH, LQKENI. V gave up 3 bases and J gave up 2 bases, with 5 bases separating them. CDR3 nucleotide sequence: TGTGCCAGCTCACCCGGACCCTACGAGCAGTACTTC. This gives the protein CASSPGPYEQYF.

This chain links TRBV5-1 with TRBJ1-2; no reliable D call. The germline V gene encodes CDR1 SGHRS and CDR2 YFSETQ. V was trimmed by 0 bases and J by 8 bases, leaving 17 bases between them. CDR3 length: 15 residues. CDR3 loop: CASSLEGNPYSGYTF. Written as DNA, the CDR3 is TGCGCCAGCAGCTTGGAGGGAAACCCCTATTCCGGCTACACCTTC. Full variable domain (remainder filled in from reference TRBV5-1 and TRBJ1-2): KAGVTQTPRYLIKTRGQQVTLSCSPISGHRSVSWYQQTPGQGLQFLFEYFSETQRNKGNFPGRFSGRQFSNSRSEMNVSTLELGDSALYLCASSLEGNPYSGYTFGSGTRLTVV.

The chain couples TRBV9 to TRBJ2-2, with 10 bases aligning to TRBD2. Trimming at V came to 0 bases and at J to 6 bases, leaving 11 bases not matched to a gene. Per germline, CDR1 SGDLS and CDR2 YYNGEE. The CDR3 extends over 18 amino acids. CDR3 sequence reads: CASSVVSSGRAGSGELFF. The CDR3 bases are TGTGCCAGCAGCGTAGTATCGAGCGGGAGGGCCGGTTCCGGGGAGCTGTTTTTT.

This clone was seen only a few times. The rearrangement uses TRBV7-2 and TRBJ2-1, with 7 positions matching TRBD2. Germline loops: CDR1 SGHTA, CDR2 FQGNSA. V lost 3 bases, J lost 0 bases, and 5 bases stayed unmatched. The CDR3 is 16 amino acids. The CDR3 DNA reads as TGTGCCAGCAGCTTCCCGACTAGCAGCTCCTACAATGAGCAGTTCTTC. It is translated as CASSFPTSSSYNEQFF.